Described below is a single TCR beta chain sequence and its context. As yet, its antigen is unknown. This record comes from a study of OX40 agonist ivuxolimab in advanced cancers. Across the study: With ivuxolimab, an agonistic anti-OX40 (CD134) antibody, patients were treated. Patients receiving dose escalation had hepatocellular carcinoma, melanoma, renal cell or head and neck cancer.

Generated by immunoSEQ multiplex PCR, the TCRdb table keeps only in-frame clones and is missing some. The table records tens of thousands of clones, 85% to 90% of them present only once. Per germline, CDR1 SGHDT and CDR2 YYEEEE. V lost 4 bases and J 3 bases, leaving 8 bases between the germline ends. The CDR3 consists of 12 residues. Study results and caveats: The study observed clonal expansion of CD4+ and CD8+ blood T cells by week 6 at 0.1 to 3.0 mg/kg.

The sequenced sample was CD4+ or CD8+ T cells sorted from blood, obtained in a trial of the OX40 agonist ivuxolimab. The chain recombines TRBV5-6 with TRBJ2-7; tentatively, D is TRBD2 (6 bases). The TCR sequence derives from an adult with an advanced solid tumor such as melanoma, head and neck, liver or kidney cancer. CDR3 region: CASSSGRYEQYF. CDR3 DNA sequence: TGTGCCAGCAGCAGCGGGCGCTACGAGCAGTACTTC.